The clone carrying this T cell receptor (beta chain) occurred many times. The antigen remains unidentified. Time point reported: longitudinal time-point 1 (baseline). Trimming removed 6 bases from V and 5 bases from J; junction bases left unmatched: 10. Germline loops: CDR1 SNHLY, CDR2 FYNNEI. This CDR3 comprises 16 residues. The data were taken from a study of neurological immune-mediated disorders. Whole-study results and caveats: No CDR3 amino acid sequences were shared by expanded clones across subjects, suggesting private repertoires in all groups.

The cDNA was generated through 5'RACE incorporating 10-nucleotide random UMIs. Each sequencing run yielded over 160 million TCR-beta sequences from 15-18 subjects. Using its own MiXCR run on the 5' RACE reads, TCRdb lists one record per CDR3 protein. The sample shows tens of thousands of distinct CDR3 sequences, 10% of them seen only once. Sequenced material: PBMCs. V usage is TRBV2 and J usage is TRBJ2-2, with 9 bases fitting TRBD1. The receptor comes from a woman between 40 and 55 years old in good health. The CDR3 DNA is TGTGCCAGCAGAGTACGGACAGGGGAAAAGACCGGGGAGCTGTTTTTT. Amino acid sequence: CASRVRTGEKTGELFF.